The 18 T cell receptor beta chains below all came from one sample that was sequenced in a study of identical twins. Using its own MiXCR run on the 5' RACE reads, TCRdb lists one record per CDR3 protein. This table holds fewer than 650,000 distinct CDR3 sequences, less than 9% found once. The same specimen was also included in a second study, on yellow fever vaccine responses in identical twins.

What was sequenced was PBMCs. The receptors come from a woman younger than 35 in good health.

This clonotype was counted ten times or more. The rearrangement joins TRBV12-3 or TRBV12-4 to TRBJ2-3; weak D call: TRBD2 (5 bases). V was pared by 4 bases and J by 3 bases, with 20 bases between. The CDR3 consists of 17 residues. CDR3 bases: TGTGCCAGCAGTTCCCTTATAGCGAAATTTCTTACAGATACGCAGTATTTT. Translation gives CASSSLIAKFLTDTQYF.

This clonotype was counted many times. The chain uses TRBV20-1 and TRBJ1-3; no clear D. The CDR3 spans 14 residues. Germline CDR1 reads DFQATT; CDR2 reads SNEGSKA (reference sequence). The ends were cut back, 4 bases at V and 4 bases at J, with 14 bases in the middle. CDR3 in amino acids: CSAKDPSGGNTIYF. The CDR3, as DNA: TGCAGTGCTAAGGACCCTTCGGGGGGAAACACCATATATTTT.

The rearrangement uses TRBV19 and TRBJ2-1; unclear D gene. Trimming shortened V by 3 bases and J by 3 bases, and 15 bases separated the two germline ends. The CDR3 spans 16 residues. Germline values: CDR1 LNHDA, CDR2 SQIVND (reference sequence). For the CDR3, the DNA is TGTGCCAGTAGTATTCCTTGGGGTATGGACTACAATGAGCAGTTCTTC. This encodes CASSIPWGMDYNEQFF.

This clonotype occurred many times. The genes are TRBV12-3 or TRBV12-4 and TRBJ1-2, with a possible D match to TRBD1 (5 bases). V was trimmed by 6 bases and J by 4 bases, leaving 18 bases between them. CDR3 length: 15 amino acids. The chain's CDR3 is CASRNSLGGSYGYTF. The CDR3 nucleotides are TGTGCCAGCAGGAATTCCCTGGGGGGGAGCTATGGCTACACCTTC.

This clonotype was detected only a few times. The V and J genes are TRBV5-5 and TRBJ2-5; 13 positions match TRBD2. The CDR3 extends over 17 amino acids. Trimming at V came to 0 bases and at J to 5 bases, leaving 7 bases not matched to a gene. The germline CDR1 and CDR2 sequences are SGHKS and YYEKEE (reference sequence). The CDR3 sequence is CASSLGGLAGVGETQYF. The CDR3 DNA reads as TGTGCCAGCAGCTTGGGTGGACTAGCGGGAGTAGGGGAGACCCAGTACTTC.

This clonotype was counted a few times. This rearrangement joins TRBV11-2 to TRBJ2-5, with TRBD2 identical over 12 bases. Germline V gene lookup returns CDR1 SGHAT and CDR2 FQNNGV. The CDR3 contains 19 residues. Losses at the gene ends were 2 bases for V and 2 bases for J; bases not matched to a gene: 12. The CDR3 DNA is TGTGCCAGCAGCTTATACCCCCGAACTAGCGGGGGGTATCAAGAGACCCAGTACTTC. Translating it yields CASSLYPRTSGGYQETQYF. The complete variable domain, with remaining parts taken from reference TRBV11-2 and TRBJ2-5, reads EAGVAQSPRYKIIEKRQSVAFWCNPISGHATLYWYQQILGQGPKLLIQFQNNGVVDDSQLPKDRFSAERLKGVDSTLKIQPAKLEDSAVYLCASSLYPRTSGGYQETQYFGPGTRLLVL.

The chain combines TRBV7-9 with TRBJ2-1; D remains ambiguous. V was shortened by 2 bases and J by 6 bases, with 11 bases between the two germline ends. Per the germline V gene, CDR1 is SEHNR and CDR2 is FQNEAQ (reference sequence). The CDR3 loop spans 14 amino acids. The CDR3 region is CASSLPTLINEQFF. The CDR3 DNA follows: TGTGCCAGCAGCTTACCGACCTTAATCAATGAGCAGTTCTTC.

This clonotype was detected a few times. V is TRBV6-5 and J is TRBJ1-1, with D perhaps TRBD1 (6 bases). Trimming left V 0 bases short and J 3 bases short, with 11 bases between. The CDR3 is 15 residues long. The germline CDR1 and CDR2 sequences are MNHEY and SVGAGI. This chain's CDR3 is CASSYSAGADTEAFF. The CDR3, as DNA: TGTGCCAGCAGTTACTCGGCAGGGGCGGACACTGAAGCTTTCTTT.

Only a few counts were recorded for this clonotype. The V and J genes are TRBV3-1 and TRBJ1-1, with 7 nucleotides matching TRBD1. After removal of 2 bases from V and 6 bases from J, the junction contained 6 bases not matched to a gene. Germline values: CDR1 LGHDT, CDR2 YNNKEL (reference sequence). This CDR3 is 14 amino acids long. CDR3 loop: CASSQTGTAAEAFF. CDR3 DNA: TGTGCCAGCAGCCAAACTGGGACAGCCGCTGAAGCTTTCTTT.

This clonotype was seen more than once but under ten times. The genes are TRBV29-1 and TRBJ2-5; the D is unclear. V lost 3 bases to trimming and J lost 5 bases, with 19 bases between them. The CDR3 contains 15 residues. The V gene's germline CDR1 is SQVTM and CDR2 ANQGSEA. The CDR3 loop is CSVDDTRSLLETQYF. CDR3 DNA: TGCAGCGTTGATGATACCAGGTCACTCTTGGAGACCCAGTACTTC.

This clonotype was seen repeatedly, ten times or more. This chain links TRBV27 with TRBJ2-1, with 13 bases that match TRBD2. V trimming: 9 bases; J trimming: 9 bases; junction bases outside the gene matches: 8. The germline V gene encodes CDR1 MNHEY and CDR2 SMNVEV (reference sequence). The CDR3 sequence is 14 residues long. The CDR3 coding sequence is TGTGCCAGTTCCGGGACTAGCGGGAAATTTGAGCAGTTCTTC. Translating it yields CASSGTSGKFEQFF.

This clonotype has just a few counts. The chain has TRBV14 and TRBJ2-3; 8 bases match TRBD2. Germline-derived CDR1 and CDR2 are SGHDN and FVKESK. V shed 8 bases and J 2 bases; nucleotides not matched to a gene: 6. CDR3 length: 14 amino acids. The DNA of the CDR3 is TGTGCCAGCCAAAAGCGGGGGCCCACAGATACGCAGTATTTT. Protein product: CASQKRGPTDTQYF.

This clonotype appeared a few times. This rearrangement joins TRBV6-1 to TRBJ2-2; D not certain. Trimming took off 8 bases at V and 0 bases at J, with 13 bases between the two ends. This CDR3 contains 15 residues. Germline loops: CDR1 MNHNS, CDR2 SASEGT. The CDR3 bases are TGTGCCAGCCATGGGTCGAGACCGAACACCGGGGAGCTGTTTTTT. Its protein is CASHGSRPNTGELFF.

This clonotype has ten or more counts. This chain uses TRBV20-1 with TRBJ2-1; D may be TRBD1 or TRBD2 (5 bases each). The germline CDR1 and CDR2 sequences are DFQATT and SNEGSKA (reference sequence). Trimming shortened V by 1 base and J by 0 bases, and 7 bases separated the two germline ends. This CDR3 contains 14 residues. The CDR3 region has the DNA TGCAGTGCTAGAGTTGGGGGCTCCTACAATGAGCAGTTCTTC. Its translation is CSARVGGSYNEQFF.

The chain is built from TRBV7-2 and TRBJ1-1; 7 bases agree with TRBD1. Germline-derived CDR1 and CDR2 are SGHTA and FQGNSA. The CDR3 has 14 residues. V was clipped by 1 base and J by 5 bases; unmatched bases: 4. The DNA for the CDR3 is TGTGCCAGCAGCTTAGAGGGGGCCTGGACTGAAGCTTTCTTT. Protein: CASSLEGAWTEAFF.

The chain carries TRBV10-3 and TRBJ1-1; D is ambiguous. The CDR3 is 14 residues long. Germline V lookup: CDR1 ENHRY, CDR2 SYGVKD. The V end lost 0 bases, the J end lost 5 bases, and 10 bases lay between the germline ends. Written as DNA, the CDR3 is TGTGCCATCAGTGAGTCCATGGGGTTGACTGAAGCTTTCTTT. Translated, it gives CAISESMGLTEAFF.

This clonotype has at least ten counts. The J gene is TRBJ1-1, the V gene TRBV5-1; no clear D gene. Germline lookup yields CDR1 SGHRS and CDR2 YFSETQ. V was pared by 0 bases and J by 3 bases, with 9 bases between. This CDR3 comprises 14 residues. The CDR3 region is CASSLDRGHTEAFF. The CDR3 DNA is TGCGCCAGCAGCTTGGATCGCGGGCACACTGAAGCTTTCTTT. The entire variable domain, with the rest obtained from reference TRBV5-1 and TRBJ1-1, is as follows: KAGVTQTPRYLIKTRGQQVTLSCSPISGHRSVSWYQQTPGQGLQFLFEYFSETQRNKGNFPGRFSGRQFSNSRSEMNVSTLELGDSALYLCASSLDRGHTEAFFGQGTRLTVV.

The J gene is TRBJ2-3, the V gene TRBV7-2, with 11 nucleotides matching TRBD2. The CDR3 is 16 residues long. Germline trimming cut 6 bases from V and 2 bases from J; bases unmatched to any gene: 7. CDR1 is SGHTA and CDR2 is FQGNSA in the germline V gene. The CDR3 nucleotides are TGTGCCAGCAGACCACGGACTAGCGGGTCCACAGATACGCAGTATTTT. Translated, it gives CASRPRTSGSTDTQYF. Supplemented by reference TRBV7-2 and TRBJ2-3, the full variable domain reads GAGVSQSPSNKVTEKGKDVELRCDPISGHTALYWYRQSLGQGLEFLIYFQGNSAPDKSGLPSDRFSAERTGGSVSTLTIQRTQQEDSAVYLCASRPRTSGSTDTQYFGPGTRLTVL.